The 10 T cell receptor beta chains listed next were all sequenced from one sample in a study of radiotherapy plus CTLA-4 blockade in lung cancer. This table comes from immunoSEQ multiplex PCR, and its TCRdb copy is limited to in-frame clones, with some not included. The sample shows around 56,000 clones, roughly four fifths of them seen only once. Here the sequenced sample was peripheral blood, taken from a patient treated with radiotherapy plus ipilimumab. These receptors came from a human donor with non-small cell lung cancer who had a complete response to radiotherapy plus ipilimumab.

Points on this clone: Other nucleotide sequences in the sample specify the same CDR3. V gene TRBV9 combines with J gene TRBJ2-5; possible D gene TRBD1, 6 bases. V was cut by 3 bases and J by 4 bases, with 13 bases left in between. The CDR3 extends over 14 amino acids. Germline V lookup: CDR1 SGDLS, CDR2 YYNGEE. The CDR3 is CASSGYREGETQYF. The CDR3 DNA sequence: TGTGCCAGCAGCGGCTACAGGGAAGGAGAGACCCAGTACTTC.

The chain joins TRBV30 to TRBJ2-7; no firm D call. Germline CDR1 reads GTSNPN; CDR2 reads SVGIG (reference sequence). This CDR3 is built from 13 residues. Trimming took off 1 base at V and 3 bases at J, with 10 bases between the two ends. The CDR3 region is CAWSAAFHYEQYV. In nucleotides, the CDR3 is TGTGCCTGGAGTGCTGCTTTTCACTACGAGCAGTACGTC.

The chain joins TRBV10-3 to TRBJ2-7; TRBD1 matches 12 bases. Germline lookup yields CDR1 ENHRY and CDR2 SYGVKD. There are 16 residues in the CDR3. V was pared by 0 bases and J by 4 bases, with 4 bases of the junction left unmatched. CDR3 sequence: CAISESGQGASYEQYF. The CDR3 nucleotides are TGTGCCATCAGTGAGTCGGGACAGGGGGCTAGTTACGAGCAGTACTTC.

The genes are TRBV7-2 and TRBJ2-3; 13 bases fit TRBD2. Per germline, CDR1 SGHTA and CDR2 FQGNSA. This CDR3 region has 16 residues. Trimming cost V 5 bases and J 4 bases; bases outside gene matches: 6. Here the CDR3 reads CASSVGLAGVADTQYF. As DNA, the CDR3 is TGTGCCAGCAGCGTTGGACTAGCGGGAGTCGCAGATACGCAGTATTTT.

Remarks on this clone: A read error may account for a junction end that differs from germline. The chain carries TRBV6-5 and TRBJ2-5, with 8 positions matching TRBD1. Germline-derived CDR1 and CDR2 are MNHEY and SVGAGI. The CDR3 sequence is 14 residues long. The CDR3 reads CASSYRDRQGTQYF. The DNA for the CDR3 is TGTGCCAGCAGTTACAGGGACAGGCAAGGGACCCAGTACTTC.

This sequence joins TRBV7-9 and TRBJ1-2, with a possible D match to TRBD1 (6 bases). The germline V gene encodes CDR1 SEHNR and CDR2 FQNEAQ (reference sequence). The CDR3 runs 15 residues. Trimming removed 3 bases from V and 6 bases from J, with 17 bases in between. The CDR3 nucleotides are TGTGCCAGCAGCTTCGCCGACGGGGGGCATAATGGCTACACCTTC. Its translation: CASSFADGGHNGYTF.

This clone showed up just once. The rearrangement links TRBV7-2 to TRBJ1-5; D uncertain. The ends were cut back, 5 bases at V and 2 bases at J, with 13 bases in the middle. This CDR3 region has 15 residues. CDR1 and CDR2 from the germline V gene are SGHTA and FQGNSA. DNA of the CDR3: TGTGCCAGCAGCCTAGGGCAGTCTCGCAATCAGCCCCAGCATTTT. It is translated as CASSLGQSRNQPQHF.

This clone was observed a few times. The chain recombines TRBV4-1 with TRBJ1-4; 12 bases are a match to TRBD1. CDR1 MGHRA and CDR2 YSYEKL come from the germline V gene. The length of the CDR3 is 15 residues. V was clipped by 4 bases and J by 8 bases; unmatched bases: 5. CDR3: CASSRDRGRGEKLFF. CDR3 nucleotides: TGCGCCAGCAGCCGGGACAGGGGGCGAGGGGAAAAACTGTTTTTT.

This CDR3 is CATSRRQSAFNQPQHF. As DNA, the CDR3 is TGTGCCACCAGCAGAAGACAGAGCGCATTCAATCAGCCCCAGCATTTT. The chain combines TRBV15 with TRBJ1-5; possible D gene TRBD1, 5 bases. The germline V gene has CDR1 LNHNV and CDR2 YYDKDF (reference sequence). Trimming pared 2 bases from V and 3 bases from J, leaving 14 bases between. This CDR3 is 16 amino acids long.

The sample holds a few counts of this clone. The genes are TRBV7-8 and TRBJ1-1, with TRBD1 identical over 10 bases. The length of the CDR3 is 15 residues. With V trimmed by 5 bases and J by 4 bases, 7 bases remained unmatched. Per germline, CDR1 SGHVS and CDR2 FQNEAQ. Here the CDR3 reads CASSIAGTGVTEAFF. DNA of the CDR3: TGTGCCAGCAGCATCGCCGGGACAGGGGTCACTGAAGCTTTCTTT. Filled out from reference TRBV7-8 and TRBJ1-1, the complete variable domain reads GAGVSQSPRYKVAKRGQDVALRCDPISGHVSLFWYQQALGQGPEFLTYFQNEAQLDKSGLPSDRFFAERPEGSVSTLKIQRTQQEDSAVYLCASSIAGTGVTEAFFGQGTRLTVV.